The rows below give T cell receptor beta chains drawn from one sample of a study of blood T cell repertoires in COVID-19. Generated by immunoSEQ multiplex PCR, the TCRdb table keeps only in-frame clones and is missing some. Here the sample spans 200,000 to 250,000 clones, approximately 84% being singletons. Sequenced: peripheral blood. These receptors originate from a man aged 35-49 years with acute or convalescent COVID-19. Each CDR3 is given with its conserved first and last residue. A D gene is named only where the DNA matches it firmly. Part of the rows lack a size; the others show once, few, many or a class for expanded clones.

CASSLISGGEGTQYF,TGTGCCAGCAGCTTAATTAGCGGGGGGGAGGGTACGCAGTATTTT,TRBV7-2,-,TRBD2,TRBJ2-3
CAWSRTALNTEAFF,TGTGCCTGGAGTAGGACAGCCTTGAACACTGAAGCTTTCTTT,TRBV30,-,-,TRBJ1-1
CASSLAGYEAFF,TGCGCCAGCAGCTTGGCGGGTTACGAAGCTTTCTTT,TRBV5-1,-,-,TRBJ1-1
CASSPVANYGYTF,TGTGCCAGCAGCCCCGTAGCCAACTATGGCTACACCTTC,TRBV27,-,-,TRBJ1-2
CASSQGAQPQHF,TGTGCCAGCAGCCAAGGAGCTCAGCCCCAGCATTTT,TRBV14,-,-,TRBJ1-5
CASSSGQEHYEQYF,TGTGCCAGCAGCTCAGGACAGGAGCACTACGAGCAGTACTTC,TRBV5-4,-,TRBD1,TRBJ2-7
CASSLTQSGGYDGYTF,TGTGCCAGCAGCTTAACCCAGTCGGGGGGATACGATGGCTACACCTTC,TRBV7-9,-,-,TRBJ1-2
CASSSQTANSPLHF,TGTGCCAGCAGTTCCCAGACAGCTAATTCACCCCTCCACTTT,TRBV6-5,-,-,TRBJ1-6
CASGMTGAEAFF,TGTGCCAGCGGGATGACAGGGGCTGAAGCTTTCTTT,TRBV6-5,few,TRBD1,TRBJ1-1
CASSFTSGGQETQYF,TGTGCCAGCAGCTTCACTAGCGGGGGGCAAGAGACCCAGTACTTC,TRBV7-9,-,TRBD2,TRBJ2-5
CASSRDRGDNEQFF,TGTGCCAGCAGCCGGGACAGGGGGGACAATGAGCAGTTCTTC,TRBV5-6,-,TRBD1,TRBJ2-1
CAWSVRAGGVGELFF,TGTGCCTGGAGTGTACGAGCGGGGGGGGTCGGGGAGCTGTTTTTT,TRBV30,-,TRBD2,TRBJ2-2
CASSSPPEIVYEQYF,TGTGCCAGCAGTTCCCCCCCGGAGATTGTTTACGAGCAGTACTTC,TRBV28,-,-,TRBJ2-7
CASSQVRGGYGTDTQYF,TGCGCCAGCAGCCAAGTCCGAGGAGGTTACGGCACAGATACGCAGTATTTT,TRBV4-1,-,-,TRBJ2-3
CASSADIRTGELFF,TGTGCCAGCTCCGCCGACATCCGCACCGGGGAGCTGTTTTTT,TRBV18,-,-,TRBJ2-2
CASSITPGIEAFF,TGCGCCAGCAGTATAACTCCCGGGATTGAAGCTTTCTTT,TRBV5-1,-,-,TRBJ1-1
CASSPGMMETQYF,TGTGCCAGCAGCCCTGGCATGATGGAGACCCAGTACTTC,TRBV5-6,-,-,TRBJ2-5
CASSALRGANYGYTF,TGTGCCAGCAGCGCCCTTCGGGGGGCGAACTATGGCTACACCTTC,TRBV5-4,-,-,TRBJ1-2
CASSLLLGIGGYTF,TGTGCCAGCAGCTTACTGCTCGGGATAGGCGGCTACACCTTC,TRBV7-9,-,-,TRBJ1-2
CASSLGAAGGPLHF,TGTGCCAGCAGCTTAGGGGCTGCAGGTGGACCCCTCCACTTT,TRBV7-2,once,-,TRBJ1-6
CSVQTGTGYTF,TGCAGCGTCCAAACAGGGACGGGCTACACCTTC,TRBV29-1,-,-,TRBJ1-2
CASSDPGGVSDTQYF,TGTGCCAGCAGTGACCCCGGGGGGGTGTCAGATACGCAGTATTTT,TRBV2,-,TRBD2,TRBJ2-3
CASSLGPGGSYEQYF,TGTGCCAGCAGCTTAGGGCCAGGGGGGTCATACGAGCAGTACTTC,TRBV7-3,-,-,TRBJ2-7
CAWSVLGFGGGADTQYF,TGTGCCTGGAGTGTACTAGGGTTCGGCGGGGGGGCAGATACGCAGTATTTT,TRBV30,-,TRBD2,TRBJ2-3
CASSPREDTEAFF,TGTGCCAGCAGCCCGAGGGAGGACACTGAAGCTTTCTTT,TRBV4-2,-,-,TRBJ1-1
CASSSLQRGASTDTQYF,TGCGCCAGCAGCTCCCTTCAGCGGGGGGCTAGCACAGATACGCAGTATTTT,TRBV5-1,-,TRBD2,TRBJ2-3
CASSVGAGQGSDEQYF,TGTGCCAGCAGCGTAGGGGCGGGACAGGGATCCGACGAGCAGTACTTC,TRBV9,-,TRBD1,TRBJ2-7
CASGLVEGTSTEQFF,TGTGCTAGTGGTTTGGTAGAGGGGACTAGCACTGAGCAGTTCTTC,TRBV12-5,-,TRBD2,TRBJ2-1
CASSPTGGTTSYEQYF,TGTGCCAGCAGTCCTACAGGGGGCACTACCTCCTACGAGCAGTACTTC,TRBV13,-,TRBD1,TRBJ2-7
CSAGGNTQYF,TGCAGCGCTGGGGGGAATACGCAGTATTTT,TRBV29-1,once,-,TRBJ2-3
CASSRSFTSGGSTDTQYF,TGTGCCAGCAGTCGTTCGTTCACTAGCGGGGGAAGCACAGATACGCAGTATTTT,TRBV6-6,-,TRBD2,TRBJ2-3
CASRPIPEGGKLFF,TGCGCCAGCAGGCCTATACCAGAAGGAGGAAAACTGTTTTTT,TRBV5-1,-,-,TRBJ1-4
CASSRGGAGELFF,TGTGCCAGCAGCCGGGGGGGAGCCGGGGAGCTGTTTTTT,TRBV5-4,few,TRBD2,TRBJ2-2
CASKAGGGNEQFF,TGTGCCAGCAAAGCGGGGGGAGGGAATGAGCAGTTCTTC,TRBV12-3/TRBV12-4,-,TRBD2,TRBJ2-1
CASRPQGRADGYTF,TGTGCCAGCAGACCCCAGGGCAGGGCCGATGGCTACACCTTC,TRBV28,-,-,TRBJ1-2
CASSVGDTTIYEQYF,TGTGCCAGCAGCGTAGGGGACACCACTATCTACGAGCAGTACTTC,TRBV9,-,-,TRBJ2-7
CASSIPTGLSEAFF,TGTGCCAGTAGTATACCGACAGGGTTGAGTGAAGCTTTCTTT,TRBV19,once,TRBD1,TRBJ1-1
CASSQVIPQGNSPLHF,TGTGCCAGCAGCCAAGTGATTCCGCAGGGGAATTCACCCCTCCACTTT,TRBV3-1/TRBV3-2,-,-,TRBJ1-6
CASSLTGSLRGEAFF,TGTGCCAGCAGTCTTACCGGGTCCTTGCGTGGTGAAGCTTTCTTT,TRBV28,-,-,TRBJ1-1
CASSLAGIDTQYF,TGTGCCAGCAGCCTGGCGGGAATAGATACGCAGTATTTT,TRBV14,-,-,TRBJ2-3
CASFYRVNTEAFF,TGTGCCAGCTTTTACAGGGTGAACACTGAAGCTTTCTTT,TRBV2,-,-,TRBJ1-1
CASSRSGGSFYGYTF,TGTGCCAGCAGCCGTTCGGGAGGTTCTTTCTATGGCTACACCTTC,TRBV3-1/TRBV3-2,-,-,TRBJ1-2
CASRGTFPLSSTDTQYF,TGTGCCAGTAGGGGGACATTTCCTTTATCTAGCACAGATACGCAGTATTTT,TRBV19,-,-,TRBJ2-3
CASSYGTSGSEAFF,TGTGCCAGCAGTTACGGGACGTCCGGGAGCGAAGCTTTCTTT,TRBV6-5,few,-,TRBJ1-1
CASSPGTRDTQYF,TGTGCCAGCTCACCGGGGACTAGGGATACGCAGTATTTT,TRBV18,-,TRBD2,TRBJ2-3
CASSLMTGTEAFF,TGCGCCAGCAGCCTGATGACGGGCACTGAAGCTTTCTTT,TRBV5-1,-,-,TRBJ1-1
CASSAYLDRIQPQHF,TGTGCCAGCAGCGCATACCTTGACAGGATTCAGCCCCAGCATTTT,TRBV6-5,-,-,TRBJ1-5
CASRGGQGGNQPQHF,TGCGCCAGCAGGGGGGGACAGGGAGGGAATCAGCCCCAGCATTTT,TRBV10-1,-,TRBD1,TRBJ1-5
CASSLRQGATDTQYF,TGTGCCAGCAGCTTGAGACAGGGGGCAACAGATACGCAGTATTTT,TRBV11-2,few,TRBD1,TRBJ2-3
CARSGIQGSYNSPLHF,TGTGCCAGAAGCGGGATACAGGGGTCCTATAATTCACCCCTCCACTTT,TRBV5-3,-,TRBD1,TRBJ1-6
CASSVVGGSYEQYF,TGTGCCAGCAGCGTAGTGGGAGGCAGCTACGAGCAGTACTTC,TRBV9,-,-,TRBJ2-7
CAWKSQDNQPQHF,TGTGCCTGGAAAAGTCAGGACAATCAGCCCCAGCATTTT,TRBV30,-,-,TRBJ1-5
CASSQDRGFAGVDYEQYF,TGTGCCAGCAGCCAAGATAGGGGGTTCGCGGGAGTCGACTACGAGCAGTACTTC,TRBV3-1/TRBV3-2,few,-,TRBJ2-7
CASSLPGGMGFYEQYF,TGTGCCAGCAGTTTACCAGGGGGCATGGGATTCTACGAGCAGTACTTC,TRBV28,-,TRBD1,TRBJ2-7
CASSQDPGPPTEDEAFF,TGCGCCAGCAGCCAAGACCCTGGGCCCCCCACGGAGGATGAAGCTTTCTTT,TRBV4-3,-,-,TRBJ1-1
CASSLDSRLETQYF,TGTGCCAGCAGCTTAGATAGTAGATTAGAGACCCAGTACTTC,TRBV11-2,-,-,TRBJ2-5
CATESQKGVYGYTF,TGTGCCACCGAGAGCCAAAAAGGGGTCTATGGCTACACCTTC,TRBV10-3,once,-,TRBJ1-2
CASSGGQTNSPLHF,TGTGCCAGCAGCGGGGGACAGACTAATTCACCCCTCCACTTT,TRBV9,-,TRBD1,TRBJ1-6